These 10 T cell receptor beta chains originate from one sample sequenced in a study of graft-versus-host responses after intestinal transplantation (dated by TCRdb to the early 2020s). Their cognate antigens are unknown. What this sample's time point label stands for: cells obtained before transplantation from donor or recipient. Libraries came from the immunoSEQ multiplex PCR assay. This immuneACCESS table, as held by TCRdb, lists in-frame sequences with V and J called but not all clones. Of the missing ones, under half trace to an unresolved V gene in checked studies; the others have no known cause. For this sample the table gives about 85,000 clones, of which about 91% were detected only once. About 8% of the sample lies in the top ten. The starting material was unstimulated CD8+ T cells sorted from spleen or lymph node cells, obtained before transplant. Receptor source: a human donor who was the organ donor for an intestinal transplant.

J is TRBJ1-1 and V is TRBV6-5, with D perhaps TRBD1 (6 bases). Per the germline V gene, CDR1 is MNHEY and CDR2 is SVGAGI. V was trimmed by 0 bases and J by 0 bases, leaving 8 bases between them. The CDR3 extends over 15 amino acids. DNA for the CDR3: TGTGCCAGCAGTTACTCGAGGGGGTTGAACACTGAAGCTTTCTTT. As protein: CASSYSRGLNTEAFF.

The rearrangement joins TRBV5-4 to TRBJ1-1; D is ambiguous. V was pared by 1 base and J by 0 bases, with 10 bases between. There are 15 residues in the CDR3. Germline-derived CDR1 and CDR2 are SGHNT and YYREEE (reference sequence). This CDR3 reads CASSLIPAVNTEAFF. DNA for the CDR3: TGTGCCAGCAGCTTGATCCCGGCGGTGAACACTGAAGCTTTCTTT.

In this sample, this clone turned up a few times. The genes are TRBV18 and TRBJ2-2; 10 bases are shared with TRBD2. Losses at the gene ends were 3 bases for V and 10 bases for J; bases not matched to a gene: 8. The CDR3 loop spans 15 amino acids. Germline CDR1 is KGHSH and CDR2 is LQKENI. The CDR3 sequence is CASSPRAGGPEELFF. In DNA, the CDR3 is TGTGCCAGCTCACCCCGAGCGGGGGGGCCCGAGGAGCTGTTTTTT.

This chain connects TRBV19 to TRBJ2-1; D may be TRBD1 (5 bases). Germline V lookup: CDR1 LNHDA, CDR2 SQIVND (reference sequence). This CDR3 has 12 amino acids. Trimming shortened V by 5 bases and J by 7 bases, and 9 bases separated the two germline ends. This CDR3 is CASSQGYNEQFF. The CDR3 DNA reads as TGTGCCAGTAGTCAGGGTTATAATGAGCAGTTCTTC.

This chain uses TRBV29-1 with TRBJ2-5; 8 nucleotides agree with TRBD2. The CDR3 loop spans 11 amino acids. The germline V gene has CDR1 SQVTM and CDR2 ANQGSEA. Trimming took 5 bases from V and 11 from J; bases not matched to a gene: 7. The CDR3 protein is CSVRSGREQYF. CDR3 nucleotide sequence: TGCAGCGTTCGGTCCGGGAGGGAGCAGTACTTC.

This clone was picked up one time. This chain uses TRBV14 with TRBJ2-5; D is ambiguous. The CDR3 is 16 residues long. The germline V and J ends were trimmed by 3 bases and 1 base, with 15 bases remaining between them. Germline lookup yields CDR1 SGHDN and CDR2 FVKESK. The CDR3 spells CASSHKPDGRQETQYF. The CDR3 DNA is TGTGCCAGCAGCCACAAACCCGACGGTCGCCAAGAGACCCAGTACTTC.

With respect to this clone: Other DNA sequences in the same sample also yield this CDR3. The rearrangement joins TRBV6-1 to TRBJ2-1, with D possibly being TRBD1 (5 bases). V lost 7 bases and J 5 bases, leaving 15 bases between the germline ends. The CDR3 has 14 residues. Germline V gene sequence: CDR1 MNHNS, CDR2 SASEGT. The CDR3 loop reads CASKQGFQNNEQFF. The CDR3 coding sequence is TGTGCCAGCAAGCAGGGCTTTCAAAACAATGAGCAGTTCTTC.

This CDR3 reads CASSLLMGQNYEQYF. CDR3 coding DNA: TGTGCCAGCAGTTTATTGATGGGACAAAACTACGAGCAGTACTTC. The chain has TRBV27 and TRBJ2-7; D might be TRBD1 (6 bases). The CDR3 runs 15 residues. With 1 base removed from V and 3 bases from J, the gap between germline ends came to 13 bases. Germline CDR1 MNHEY, CDR2 SMNVEV (reference sequence).

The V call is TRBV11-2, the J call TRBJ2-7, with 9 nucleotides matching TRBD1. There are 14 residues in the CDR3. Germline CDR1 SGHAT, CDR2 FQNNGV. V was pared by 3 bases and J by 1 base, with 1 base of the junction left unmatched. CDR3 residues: CASSFGTGSYEQYF. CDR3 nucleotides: TGTGCCAGCAGCTTCGGGACAGGGTCCTACGAGCAGTACTTC. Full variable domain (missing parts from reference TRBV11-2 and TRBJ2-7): EAGVAQSPRYKIIEKRQSVAFWCNPISGHATLYWYQQILGQGPKLLIQFQNNGVVDDSQLPKDRFSAERLKGVDSTLKIQPAKLEDSAVYLCASSFGTGSYEQYFGPGTRLTVT.

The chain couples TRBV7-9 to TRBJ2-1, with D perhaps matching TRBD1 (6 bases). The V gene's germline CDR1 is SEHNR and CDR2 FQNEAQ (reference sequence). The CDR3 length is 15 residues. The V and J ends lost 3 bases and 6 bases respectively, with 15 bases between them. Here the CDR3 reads CASSFGQGQVNEQFF. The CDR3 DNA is TGTGCCAGCAGCTTTGGGCAGGGGCAGGTCAATGAGCAGTTCTTC.